Listed here is a single TCR beta chain. Its antigen is not identified. This specimen comes from a study of cytomegalovirus exposure and HLA in healthy donors. General observations from the study: The investigators catalogued 150 to 200 TCR beta chains as cytomegalovirus-associated.

Separation from the approximately 670-subject first cohort characterized the roughly 120-subject validation cohort, to which the donors belonged. Trimming removed 8 bases at V and 5 bases at J, with 9 bases between. Germline loops: CDR1 SNHLY, CDR2 FYNNEI. There are 12 residues in the CDR3. Here immunoSEQ multiplex PCR was the method, and the copy in TCRdb shows in-frame clones only, minus some. The table includes 130,000 or so clones, just under 90% detected once. The receptor was derived from a man aged 30 to 39 in good health and CMV-seronegative. The material sequenced was PBMCs. The chain combines TRBV2 with TRBJ2-2; D might be TRBD2 (5 bases). CDR3 protein: CASRGETGELFF. The CDR3 region has the DNA TGTGCCAGCCGTGGGGAGACCGGGGAGCTGTTTTTT.